Listed below are T cell receptor beta chains from one sample, sequenced in a study of blood T cell repertoires in COVID-19. Profiled with immunoSEQ multiplex PCR; TCRdb holds only in-frame clones, not every one. There are more than 250,000 clones in the sample; more than 90% occur only once, and around a sixth lies in the top ten. Material for sequencing was PBMCs or T cells enriched from blood (not recorded which). The receptors shown here come from a woman aged 30 to 39 who had recovered from COVID-19. Both conserved end residues are part of each CDR3. The order of the fields is D gene, clone size, J gene, V gene, CDR3 protein, CDR3 DNA. The D gene is left open where the match is weak. Not all rows give a size; the values are once, few, many and, for expanded clones, a class.

d_gene: -
abundance: -
j_gene: TRBJ2-7
v_gene: TRBV4-3
CDR3aa: CASSQDEGTYEQYF
CDR3nt: TGCGCCAGCAGCCAAGATGAGGGCACCTACGAGCAGTACTTC

d_gene: -
abundance: -
j_gene: TRBJ1-2
v_gene: TRBV7-9
CDR3aa: CASSLEPPRGYTF
CDR3nt: TGTGCCAGCAGCCTAGAACCCCCTCGGGGCTACACCTTC

d_gene: -
abundance: -
j_gene: TRBJ2-2
v_gene: TRBV11-1
CDR3aa: CASSRDTKTGELFF
CDR3nt: TGTGCCAGCAGCCGGGACACCAAAACCGGGGAGCTGTTTTTT

d_gene: TRBD2
abundance: -
j_gene: TRBJ2-5
v_gene: TRBV5-1
CDR3aa: CASSSLAGVGETQYF
CDR3nt: TGCGCCAGCAGCTCGCTAGCGGGAGTGGGTGAGACCCAGTACTTC

d_gene: TRBD2
abundance: -
j_gene: TRBJ2-7
v_gene: TRBV3-1/TRBV3-2
CDR3aa: CASSRIAPGLAGVQASHEQYF
CDR3nt: TGTGCCAGCAGCCGTATTGCCCCTGGACTAGCGGGAGTGCAGGCGAGCCACGAGCAGTACTTC

d_gene: -
abundance: -
j_gene: TRBJ1-2
v_gene: TRBV28
CDR3aa: CASSHRGGYTF
CDR3nt: TGTGCCAGCAGCCACCGGGGGGGCTACACCTTC

d_gene: TRBD1
abundance: -
j_gene: TRBJ1-1
v_gene: TRBV5-1
CDR3aa: CASSRTGQSNTEAFF
CDR3nt: TGCGCCAGTTCAAGGACAGGGCAGTCGAACACTGAAGCTTTCTTT

d_gene: -
abundance: -
j_gene: TRBJ1-1
v_gene: TRBV19
CDR3aa: CASGRQGNTEAFF
CDR3nt: TGTGCCAGCGGCCGGCAGGGGAATACTGAAGCTTTCTTT

d_gene: TRBD1
abundance: -
j_gene: TRBJ1-1
v_gene: TRBV28
CDR3aa: CASSLLPGGTRNTEAFF
CDR3nt: TGTGCCAGCAGTCTGCTTCCAGGGGGAACGAGGAACACTGAAGCTTTCTTT

d_gene: -
abundance: -
j_gene: TRBJ1-4
v_gene: TRBV7-8
CDR3aa: CASSLNGGRVEKLFF
CDR3nt: TGTGCCAGCAGCTTAAACGGGGGGCGCGTTGAAAAACTGTTTTTT

d_gene: TRBD1
abundance: few
j_gene: TRBJ2-7
v_gene: TRBV7-9
CDR3aa: CASSQGAYEQYF
CDR3nt: TGTGCCAGCAGCCAGGGGGCCTACGAGCAGTACTTC

d_gene: -
abundance: -
j_gene: TRBJ2-1
v_gene: TRBV4-3
CDR3aa: CASSQDRLPREQFF
CDR3nt: TGCGCCAGCAGCCAAGATAGACTCCCTCGGGAGCAGTTCTTC

d_gene: TRBD1
abundance: -
j_gene: TRBJ2-1
v_gene: TRBV5-1
CDR3aa: CASSLVVDRQSYNEQFF
CDR3nt: TGCGCCAGCAGCTTGGTGGTGGACAGGCAATCCTACAATGAGCAGTTCTTC

d_gene: -
abundance: -
j_gene: TRBJ2-1
v_gene: TRBV7-9
CDR3aa: CASSLGGTVNEQFF
CDR3nt: TGTGCCAGCAGCCTAGGCGGGACGGTAAATGAGCAGTTCTTC

d_gene: -
abundance: -
j_gene: TRBJ2-1
v_gene: TRBV12-3/TRBV12-4
CDR3aa: CASSSQGNEQFF
CDR3nt: TGTGCCAGCAGTTCACAGGGCAATGAGCAGTTCTTC

d_gene: TRBD1
abundance: -
j_gene: TRBJ1-2
v_gene: TRBV7-2
CDR3aa: CASSFHGTGHLDYGYTF
CDR3nt: TGTGCCAGCAGCTTTCATGGGACAGGGCACTTAGACTATGGCTACACCTTC

d_gene: -
abundance: -
j_gene: TRBJ2-1
v_gene: TRBV7-2
CDR3aa: CASSLAVSSYNEQFF
CDR3nt: TGTGCCAGCAGCTTAGCGGTCAGCTCCTACAATGAGCAGTTCTTC

d_gene: TRBD1
abundance: -
j_gene: TRBJ1-2
v_gene: TRBV28
CDR3aa: CASSLLSDRGRANYGYTF
CDR3nt: TGTGCCAGCAGTTTATTATCGGACAGGGGGCGAGCTAACTATGGCTACACCTTC

d_gene: -
abundance: -
j_gene: TRBJ1-4
v_gene: TRBV6-5
CDR3aa: CASSPTIIEGEKLFF
CDR3nt: TGTGCCAGCAGTCCGACTATAATTGAGGGTGAAAAACTGTTTTTT

d_gene: TRBD1
abundance: -
j_gene: TRBJ1-6
v_gene: TRBV7-9
CDR3aa: CASTRQGGSPLHF
CDR3nt: TGTGCCAGCACTAGACAGGGAGGCTCACCCCTCCACTTT

d_gene: TRBD2
abundance: -
j_gene: TRBJ2-3
v_gene: TRBV11-3
CDR3aa: CASSLGRGGLTDTQYF
CDR3nt: TGTGCCAGCAGCTTAGGGAGGGGAGGGCTCACAGATACGCAGTATTTT

d_gene: -
abundance: -
j_gene: TRBJ1-2
v_gene: TRBV19
CDR3aa: CASSISGDYGYTF
CDR3nt: TGTGCCAGTAGTATTTCAGGGGACTATGGCTACACCTTC

d_gene: -
abundance: -
j_gene: TRBJ1-3
v_gene: TRBV4-2
CDR3aa: CASSQEISSGNTIYF
CDR3nt: TGTGCCAGCAGCCAAGAGATCAGCTCTGGAAACACCATATATTTT

d_gene: -
abundance: -
j_gene: TRBJ2-7
v_gene: TRBV5-1
CDR3aa: CASSFGVTTYEQYF
CDR3nt: TGCGCCAGCAGCTTTGGAGTTACCACCTACGAGCAGTACTTC

d_gene: -
abundance: -
j_gene: TRBJ1-2
v_gene: TRBV21-1
CDR3aa: CASSKTTFQDGYTF
CDR3nt: TGTGCCAGCAGCAAGACCACCTTCCAGGATGGCTACACCTTC

d_gene: TRBD1
abundance: -
j_gene: TRBJ2-1
v_gene: TRBV4-1
CDR3aa: CASSQLRGRGSYNEQFF
CDR3nt: TGCGCCAGCAGCCAACTAAGGGGGCGCGGCTCCTACAATGAGCAGTTCTTC

d_gene: TRBD2
abundance: -
j_gene: TRBJ2-7
v_gene: TRBV10-3
CDR3aa: CAISETSGFLYEQYF
CDR3nt: TGTGCCATCAGCGAGACTAGCGGGTTCCTCTACGAGCAGTACTTC

d_gene: -
abundance: -
j_gene: TRBJ2-7
v_gene: TRBV29-1
CDR3aa: CSVESVQPDYEQYF
CDR3nt: TGCAGCGTTGAATCCGTACAGCCAGACTACGAGCAGTACTTC

d_gene: -
abundance: -
j_gene: TRBJ2-3
v_gene: TRBV11-3
CDR3aa: CASSPRAGGSTDTQYF
CDR3nt: TGTGCCAGCAGCCCCAGAGCAGGAGGTAGCACAGATACGCAGTATTTT

d_gene: -
abundance: -
j_gene: TRBJ1-5
v_gene: TRBV28
CDR3aa: CASSYPDRHNQPQHF
CDR3nt: TGTGCCAGCAGTTATCCTGACAGACACAATCAGCCCCAGCATTTT

d_gene: -
abundance: -
j_gene: TRBJ1-1
v_gene: TRBV28
CDR3aa: CASSLEWTEAFF
CDR3nt: TGTGCCAGCAGTTTGGAGTGGACTGAAGCTTTCTTT

d_gene: TRBD1
abundance: -
j_gene: TRBJ2-1
v_gene: TRBV7-9
CDR3aa: CASSPPTGAVHEQFF
CDR3nt: TGTGCCAGCAGCCCCCCGACAGGGGCGGTTCATGAGCAGTTCTTC